This T cell receptor (beta chain) is from a study of type 1 regulatory T cells. Study at large: This in vitro CD4 product, T-allo10, is enriched for Tr1 cells and alloantigen-specific.

TCRdb reprocessed the reads via MiXCR and lists one record per CDR3 protein. The sample lists around 88,000 distinct CDR3 sequences, roughly 31% occurring once. Sequencing was performed on CD4+ T cells, either the whole sample or a sorted fraction (not recorded which). This sequence was found in a human donor in good health.

CDR3 sequence: CASSFDRGKETQYF. CDR3 bases: TGTGCCAGCAGCTTTGACAGGGGGAAGGAGACCCAGTACTTC. The V and J genes are TRBV11-2 and TRBJ2-5, with TRBD1 matching 9 bases. Germline V gives CDR1 SGHAT, CDR2 FQNNGV. The CDR3 totals 14 residues. With V trimmed by 3 bases and J by 5 bases, 4 bases remained unmatched. Drawing the rest from reference TRBV11-2 and TRBJ2-5, the complete variable domain is EAGVAQSPRYKIIEKRQSVAFWCNPISGHATLYWYQQILGQGPKLLIQFQNNGVVDDSQLPKDRFSAERLKGVDSTLKIQPAKLEDSAVYLCASSFDRGKETQYFGPGTRLLVL.